This TCR beta chain is from a study of identical twins. From the 5' RACE reads, TCRdb called clonotypes with MiXCR, one entry per CDR3 protein. The repertoire holds about 150,000 distinct CDR3 sequences, with 3% to 4.5% as singletons. Germline loops: CDR1 MDHEN, CDR2 SYDVKM. The V end lost 6 bases, the J end lost 10 bases, and 16 bases lay between the germline ends. CDR3 length equals 13 residues. This clonotype was recorded many times. The receptor was isolated from a man aged 18 to 30 in good health. V gene TRBV28 combines with J gene TRBJ2-1, with D possibly matching TRBD1 (6 bases). The sample was memory T cells sorted from blood. CDR3 region: CASSKLRGLEQFF. CDR3 nucleotide sequence: TGTGCCAGCAGCAAACTCAGGGGTTTAGAGCAGTTCTTC.